The 20 T cell receptor beta chains in this list originate from one sample, sequenced in a study of blood T cell repertoires in COVID-19 (dated by TCRdb to about 2020). Receptor libraries were prepared by the immunoSEQ multiplex PCR assay. TCRdb limited this immuneACCESS table to in-frame rearrangements with V and J called. A share of clones is missing; checked studies link under half to unresolved V genes, and the rest is unexplained. Present in this sample are over 400,000 clones, less than 90% of which were seen just once. The top ten constitute 7.5% to 9.5% of the sample. The sequencing input was peripheral blood. The source is a woman aged 50 to 60 with COVID-19, enrolled during active disease.

The chain couples TRBV27 to TRBJ1-1, with D perhaps matching TRBD1 (5 bases). CDR1 and CDR2 (germline): MNHEY, SMNVEV (reference sequence). The V end was cut by 3 bases, the J end by 6 bases, with 14 bases between. The CDR3 loop spans 14 amino acids. The CDR3 sequence is CASSFQGLSPEAFF. CDR3 coding DNA: TGTGCCAGCAGTTTCCAGGGATTGTCCCCTGAAGCTTTCTTT.

V usage is TRBV12-3 or TRBV12-4 and J usage is TRBJ1-1; D is undetermined. The length of the CDR3 is 13 residues. With 6 bases removed from V and 10 bases from J, the gap between germline ends came to 18 bases. The CDR3 region has the DNA TGTGCCAGCAGCCCCCCCGGGATGGTCCGAGCTTTCTTT. This codes for CASSPPGMVRAFF.

This clone was found once. CDR3 nucleotide sequence: TGTGCCAGCTCCCCCAGGGGTGGCTACACCTTC. Translation gives CASSPRGGYTF. The chain has TRBV2 and TRBJ1-2, with a possible D match to TRBD1 (6 bases). Trimming shortened V by 8 bases and J by 7 bases, and 11 bases separated the two germline ends. CDR1 is SNHLY, CDR2 FYNNEI, per germline. This CDR3 has 11 amino acids.

The count of this clone is one. The V and J genes are TRBV7-9 and TRBJ1-1; 8 nucleotides agree with TRBD1. The germline V gene has CDR1 SEHNR and CDR2 FQNEAQ (reference sequence). The V gene end was trimmed by 7 bases and the J gene end by 7 bases; junction bases not matched to a gene: 8. This CDR3 is built from 13 residues. The CDR3 DNA reads TGTGCCAGCATCCGCCCGGACAGGGTTGAAGCTTTCTTT. Translating it yields CASIRPDRVEAFF.

This rearrangement joins TRBV30 to TRBJ1-2; 8 bases fit TRBD1. The germline V gene has CDR1 GTSNPN and CDR2 SVGIG (reference sequence). The CDR3 has 14 residues. CDR3 sequence (DNA): TGTGCGCAAATTTCCCAGGGGGCCGGCTATGGCTACACCTTC. It translates to CAQISQGAGYGYTF. Supplemented by reference TRBV30 and TRBJ1-2, the full variable domain reads SQTIHQWPATLVQPVGSPLSLECTVEGTSNPNLYWYRQAAGRGLQLLFYSVGIGQISSEVPQNLSASRPQDRQFILSSKKLLLSDSGFYLCAQISQGAGYGYTFGSGTRLTVV.

DNA for the CDR3: TGTGCCACCGCCCATACGGGGGGGCCTGGGGATACGCAGTATTTT. It translates to CATAHTGGPGDTQYF. The J gene is TRBJ2-3, the V gene TRBV24-1; TRBD2 aligns across 8 bases. CDR3 length equals 15 residues. V lost 9 bases to trimming and J lost 6 bases; unmatched junction nucleotides: 13. Germline V gene lookup returns CDR1 KGHDR and CDR2 SFDVKD.

V usage is TRBV27 and J usage is TRBJ1-2; TRBD1 matches at 10 bases. Germline V CDR1 and CDR2: MNHEY, SMNVEV (reference sequence). The junction had 15 bases not matched to a gene; V was cut back by 6 bases and J by 5 bases. This CDR3 contains 17 residues. CDR3 sequence reads: CASSHRQGATFGYGYTF. In nucleotides, the CDR3 is TGTGCCAGCAGCCACCGACAGGGGGCGACCTTTGGGTATGGCTACACCTTC.

V is TRBV14 and J is TRBJ1-2; D possibly corresponds to TRBD1 (6 bases). Trimming removed 4 bases from V and 10 bases from J, with 25 bases in between. Germline lookup yields CDR1 SGHDN and CDR2 FVKESK. CDR3 size: 16 residues. DNA of the CDR3: TGTGCCAGCAGCCCACATTACAGGGTATCGTCAAGTGACTACACCTTC. This codes for CASSPHYRVSSSDYTF. Combining the CDR3 with reference TRBV14 and TRBJ1-2 gives the whole variable domain EAGVTQFPSHSVIEKGQTVTLRCDPISGHDNLYWYRRVMGKEIKFLLHFVKESKQDESGMPNNRFLAERTGGTYSTLKVQPAELEDSGVYFCASSPHYRVSSSDYTFGSGTRLTVV.

The V and J genes are TRBV29-1 and TRBJ2-1; D possibly corresponds to TRBD2 (5 bases). Trimming took off 4 bases at V and 0 bases at J, with 16 bases between the two ends. CDR3 length: 16 amino acids. Germline V gives CDR1 SQVTM, CDR2 ANQGSEA. The DNA for the CDR3 is TGCAGCGTTGCCTCCGTCGCAAGCGGCTCCTACAATGAGCAGTTCTTC. Amino acids: CSVASVASGSYNEQFF.

This rearrangement joins TRBV11-2 to TRBJ2-2; TRBD2 matches 9 bases. J lost 5 bases, V lost 4 bases, and 5 bases had no gene match. Germline V gene lookup returns CDR1 SGHAT and CDR2 FQNNGV. The CDR3 contains 15 residues. The CDR3 loop reads CASSSAGGFTGELFF. Here the CDR3 DNA reads TGTGCCAGCAGCTCGGCGGGGGGGTTTACCGGGGAGCTGTTTTTT. Together with reference TRBV11-2 and TRBJ2-2, the CDR3 gives the full variable domain: EAGVAQSPRYKIIEKRQSVAFWCNPISGHATLYWYQQILGQGPKLLIQFQNNGVVDDSQLPKDRFSAERLKGVDSTLKIQPAKLEDSAVYLCASSSAGGFTGELFFGEGSRLTVL.

The gene calls are TRBV7-8 and TRBJ1-1; 7 positions agree with TRBD1. From germline, CDR1 is SGHVS and CDR2 FQNEAQ. The trim removed 7 bases at V and 2 bases at J, leaving 13 bases unmatched. The CDR3 spans 16 residues. The CDR3 DNA is TGTGCCAGCACCCTATCCGTGGGACAGATAAACACTGAAGCTTTCTTT. This encodes CASTLSVGQINTEAFF.

This sequence joins TRBV4-2 and TRBJ2-3; possibly TRBD2 for D (6 bases). V dropped 5 bases and J dropped 4 bases, with 16 bases sitting between them. This CDR3 is 15 amino acids long. In germline, CDR1 is LGHNA, CDR2 YNFKEQ. This chain's CDR3 is CASSRSHTSPDTQYF. In DNA form, the CDR3 reads TGTGCCAGCAGCAGGAGCCACACTAGCCCAGATACGCAGTATTTT.

CDR3 nucleotide sequence: TGTGCCAGCAGCCAAGGGCTAGCGGGGGTGCGGGAGACCCAGTACTTC. Translation: CASSQGLAGVRETQYF. The chain recombines TRBV3-1 (or the pseudogene TRBV3-2) with TRBJ2-5, with 10 bases identical to TRBD2. This CDR3 comprises 16 residues. Germline trimming cut 1 base from V and 5 bases from J; bases unmatched to any gene: 7. Per the germline V gene, CDR1 is LGHDT and CDR2 is YNNKEL (reference sequence).

This clone was seen more than once but under ten times. Other DNA sequences in this sample translate to the same CDR3. This chain links TRBV9 with TRBJ1-3, with a tentative D call TRBD1 (5 bases). The V end lost 3 bases, the J end lost 4 bases, and 14 bases lay between the germline ends. The CDR3 totals 15 residues. Germline V gives CDR1 SGDLS, CDR2 YYNGEE. The CDR3, as DNA: TGTGCCAGCAGCGGCGGTAGGGGTTCCGGAAACACCATATATTTT. As protein: CASSGGRGSGNTIYF.

The CDR3 is CASSLRTGANEQFF. The CDR3 coding sequence is TGTGCCAGCAGCTTACGGACAGGGGCCAATGAGCAGTTCTTC. The rearrangement joins TRBV7-9 to TRBJ2-1, with 9 bases aligning to TRBD1. The junction had 2 bases not matched to a gene; V was cut back by 2 bases and J by 6 bases. Germline CDR1 SEHNR, CDR2 FQNEAQ (reference sequence). This CDR3 has 14 residues.

CDR3 sequence (DNA): TGTGCCAGCAGCCGGGACAGGGGCTACACCTTC. Encoded protein: CASSRDRGYTF. The chain links TRBV9 to TRBJ1-2, with TRBD1 matching over 8 bases. CDR3 length equals 11 residues. With V trimmed by 4 bases and J by 8 bases, 1 base remained unmatched. Looked up from germline, CDR1 is SGDLS and CDR2 is YYNGEE.

The J gene is TRBJ1-2, the V gene TRBV5-6, with D possibly being TRBD1 (6 bases). Trimming cost V 2 bases and J 3 bases, with 14 bases left between them. Germline CDR1 is SGHDT and CDR2 is YYEEEE. The CDR3 has 15 residues. As DNA, the CDR3 is TGTGCCAGCAGCTTATTACAGGGCTCCGACTATGGCTACACCTTC. It yields the protein CASSLLQGSDYGYTF. Full variable domain (missing parts from reference TRBV5-6 and TRBJ1-2): DAGVTQSPTHLIKTRGQQVTLRCSPKSGHDTVSWYQQALGQGPQFIFQYYEEEERQRGNFPDRFSGHQFPNYSSELNVNALLLGDSALYLCASSLLQGSDYGYTFGSGTRLTVV.

The CDR3 is CASERVAGEGTQYF. The DNA for the CDR3 is TGCGCCAGCGAGAGGGTAGCAGGGGAAGGTACGCAGTATTTT. The V gene is TRBV5-1, the J gene TRBJ2-3, with D possibly TRBD1 on 6 matching bases. The ends were cut back, 7 bases at V and 8 bases at J, with 20 bases in the middle. Germline loops: CDR1 SGHRS, CDR2 YFSETQ. The CDR3 is 14 residues long.

This clone was observed a single time. The chain combines TRBV5-6 with TRBJ1-4, with TRBD1 matching over 10 bases. The germline CDR1 and CDR2 sequences are SGHDT and YYEEEE. The CDR3 is 15 residues long. J lost 4 bases, V lost 4 bases, and 4 bases had no gene match. CDR3 DNA sequence: TGTGCCAGCAGCGCGGACAGGGGGGATAATGAAAAACTGTTTTTT. The encoded protein is CASSADRGDNEKLFF.

The rearrangement links TRBV11-1 to TRBJ1-1, with D uncertain. V was shortened by 1 base and J by 1 base, with 7 bases between the two germline ends. Per germline, CDR1 SGHAT and CDR2 FQDESV (reference sequence). The CDR3 has 14 amino acids. Here the CDR3 DNA reads TGTGCCAGCAGCTTAGGTACAGAGAACACTGAAGCTTTCTTT. This sequence encodes CASSLGTENTEAFF. The full variable domain, rest sourced from reference TRBV11-1 and TRBJ1-1, is EAEVAQSPRYKITEKSQAVAFWCDPISGHATLYWYRQILGQGPELLVQFQDESVVDDSQLPKDRFSAERLKGVDSTLKIQPAELGDSAMYLCASSLGTENTEAFFGQGTRLTVV.